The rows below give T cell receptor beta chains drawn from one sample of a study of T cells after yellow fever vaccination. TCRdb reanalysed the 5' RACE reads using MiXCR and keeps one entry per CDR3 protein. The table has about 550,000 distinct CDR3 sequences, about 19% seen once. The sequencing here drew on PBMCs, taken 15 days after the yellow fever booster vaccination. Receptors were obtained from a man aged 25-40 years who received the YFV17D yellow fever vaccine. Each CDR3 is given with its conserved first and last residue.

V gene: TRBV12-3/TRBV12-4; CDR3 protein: CASNELTDADTQYF
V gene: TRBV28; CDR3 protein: CASRVGNTIYF
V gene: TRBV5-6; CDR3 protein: CASSLPGNNEQFF
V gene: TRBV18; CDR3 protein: CASSPTGDEAFF
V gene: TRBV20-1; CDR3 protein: CSARRQHYEQYF
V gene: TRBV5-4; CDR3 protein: CASSLYRTGFSYEQYF
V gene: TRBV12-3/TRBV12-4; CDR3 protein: CASSLSLVYEQYF
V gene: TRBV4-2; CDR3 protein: CASSRGLAERSYEQYF
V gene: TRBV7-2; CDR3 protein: CASSPFPGNEQFF
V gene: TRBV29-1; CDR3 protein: CSAGLAGRLGEQYF
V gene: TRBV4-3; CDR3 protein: CASSQEVAGSNEQFF
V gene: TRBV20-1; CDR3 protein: CSPPSPNTEAFF
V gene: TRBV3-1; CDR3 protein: CASSQQGRGQGRFYEQYF
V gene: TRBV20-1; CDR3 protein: CSARESGRRAQNIQYF
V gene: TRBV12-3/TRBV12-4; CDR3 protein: CASSQNYRAEAFF
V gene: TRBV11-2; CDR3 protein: CASRKGKGQGFTDTQYF
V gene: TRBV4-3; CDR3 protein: CASSQEGPWGNEQFF
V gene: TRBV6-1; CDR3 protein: CASSASRRGGYEQYF
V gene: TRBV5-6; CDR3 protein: CASSFPASEQYF
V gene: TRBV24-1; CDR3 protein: CATSEGPGQSSYEQYF
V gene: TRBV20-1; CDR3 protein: CSARGPGQGYTGELFF
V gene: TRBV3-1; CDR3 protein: CASSQQSGIYGYTF
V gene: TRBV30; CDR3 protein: CAWSSRAQPQHF
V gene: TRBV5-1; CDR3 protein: CASSQDRSYSYEQYF
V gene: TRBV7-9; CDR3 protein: CASSLVLLEQFF
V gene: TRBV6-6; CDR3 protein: CASGSSYNEQFF
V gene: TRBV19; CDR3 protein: CASNIGSLFYGYTF
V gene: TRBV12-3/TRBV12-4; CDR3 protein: CASSLMGLNEQYF
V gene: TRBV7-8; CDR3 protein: CASSSQGVAETLYF
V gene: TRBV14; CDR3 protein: CASSQQTGLAGISTDTQYF
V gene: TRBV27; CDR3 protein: CASSPQNAGEEKLFF
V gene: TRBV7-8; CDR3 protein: CASAGTHTYEQYF
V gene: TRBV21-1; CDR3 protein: CASSVCLSGTCEQYF
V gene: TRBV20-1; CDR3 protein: CSALDGPNQPQHF
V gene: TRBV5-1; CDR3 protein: CASSSDRGYTQYF
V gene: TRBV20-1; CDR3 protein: CSARVVALGGDPNYGYTF